This entry features one T cell receptor beta chain sequence. As yet, its antigen is unknown. This sample is part of a study of T cell responses to AZD1222 COVID-19 vaccine. The ends lost 2 bases at V and 4 bases at J; junction bases unmatched: 4. The germline V gene encodes CDR1 SEHNR and CDR2 FQNEAQ (reference sequence). The CDR3 runs to 15 residues. Profiling relied on immunoSEQ multiplex PCR, and the TCRdb table lists in-frame clones only, not all of them. The data contain around 100,000 clones, nearly 90% of them singletons. Broader study findings: Seropositive status at baseline applied to only a handful of AZD1222 recipients.

This material consisted of peripheral blood, taken on day 0 of AZD1222 vaccination. The receptor's source is an adult in good health. V is TRBV7-9 and J is TRBJ1-1; 10 bases line up with TRBD1. The CDR3 sequence is CASSLLGTGATEAFF. CDR3 nucleotides: TGTGCCAGCAGCTTATTGGGGACAGGGGCCACTGAAGCTTTCTTT.